A selection of T cell receptor beta chains follows, all from one sample in a study of blood T cell repertoires in COVID-19. Sequencing was performed with immunoSEQ multiplex PCR; in TCRdb, only in-frame clones are kept and a portion is missing. The data show 200,000 to 250,000 clones, over 75% seen once. The sequenced material came from peripheral blood. These receptors all come from a woman aged 40 to 50 who had recovered from COVID-19. CDR3s leave out the opening cysteine and the closing phenylalanine or tryptophan.

cdr3_aa: AISGPGLADSYEQY; j_call: TRBJ2-7; v_call: TRBV10-3
cdr3_aa: ASSQSGTVNEKLF; j_call: TRBJ1-4; v_call: TRBV16
cdr3_aa: ASSQGEGAPTLLYGYT; j_call: TRBJ1-2; v_call: TRBV4-1
cdr3_aa: ASSLFPGQRISGNTIY; j_call: TRBJ1-3; v_call: TRBV5-1
cdr3_aa: ASSTRDRDEEKLF; j_call: TRBJ1-4; v_call: TRBV7-9
cdr3_aa: ASQLAGGSNEQF; j_call: TRBJ2-1; v_call: TRBV27
cdr3_aa: ASSWGGDSYEQY; j_call: TRBJ2-7; v_call: TRBV5-6
cdr3_aa: ASTLYAGTPNTEAF; j_call: TRBJ1-1; v_call: TRBV19
cdr3_aa: ASSSTGTSRQY; j_call: TRBJ2-7; v_call: TRBV19
cdr3_aa: ASSKTSDRVNEQF; j_call: TRBJ2-1; v_call: TRBV19
cdr3_aa: ASSFPQGEQETQY; j_call: TRBJ2-5; v_call: TRBV5-4
cdr3_aa: ASTLTGGTDTQY; j_call: TRBJ2-3; v_call: TRBV2
cdr3_aa: ASSLAGTGGNTIY; j_call: TRBJ1-3; v_call: TRBV7-6
cdr3_aa: ASTPLGGPGGTKNIQY; j_call: TRBJ2-4; v_call: TRBV27
cdr3_aa: ASSEYGGMLSPLH; j_call: TRBJ1-6; v_call: TRBV25-1
cdr3_aa: ASSSDRDRGISGANVLT; j_call: TRBJ2-6; v_call: TRBV5-1
cdr3_aa: ASSLRGGGNQPQH; j_call: TRBJ1-5; v_call: TRBV6-6
cdr3_aa: ASSQGGGGYEQY; j_call: TRBJ2-7; v_call: TRBV4-3
cdr3_aa: ARTRQGKEKLF; j_call: TRBJ1-4; v_call: TRBV5-1
cdr3_aa: ASSQEGSPDEKLF; j_call: TRBJ1-4; v_call: TRBV4-2
cdr3_aa: ASSEATGGLYEQY; j_call: TRBJ2-7; v_call: TRBV6-1
cdr3_aa: ASSLGDRVQETQY; j_call: TRBJ2-5; v_call: TRBV11-2
cdr3_aa: ASSLDGGTPDTQY; j_call: TRBJ2-3; v_call: TRBV11-3
cdr3_aa: ASSDGRGNTGELF; j_call: TRBJ2-2; v_call: TRBV6-4
cdr3_aa: ASRPGTGGYGYT; j_call: TRBJ1-2; v_call: TRBV4-3
cdr3_aa: ASSSTGPDT; j_call: TRBJ1-2; v_call: TRBV5-5
cdr3_aa: ASFGVGTDTQY; j_call: TRBJ2-3; v_call: TRBV27
cdr3_aa: ASSLDSGNYGYT; j_call: TRBJ1-2; v_call: TRBV7-2
cdr3_aa: ASSLGLGGSWETQY; j_call: TRBJ2-5; v_call: TRBV4-1
cdr3_aa: ASSLGPAEAF; j_call: TRBJ1-1; v_call: TRBV11-1
cdr3_aa: ASSFSGSSYNEQF; j_call: TRBJ2-1; v_call: TRBV5-1
cdr3_aa: ASSVSGGSYNEQF; j_call: TRBJ2-1; v_call: TRBV9
cdr3_aa: ASSLGAGGDYGYT; j_call: TRBJ1-2; v_call: TRBV7-3
cdr3_aa: ASSRTGLGGANVLT; j_call: TRBJ2-6; v_call: TRBV6-2/TRBV6-3
cdr3_aa: ASSLADSSGEAF; j_call: TRBJ1-1; v_call: TRBV7-9
cdr3_aa: ASSEWTLQDQPQH; j_call: TRBJ1-5; v_call: TRBV25-1
cdr3_aa: ASSRGGGRRDEQY; j_call: TRBJ2-7; v_call: TRBV19
cdr3_aa: ASSQDGLGARMNTEAF; j_call: TRBJ1-1; v_call: TRBV3-1/TRBV3-2
cdr3_aa: ASSPSGLAASGANVLT; j_call: TRBJ2-6; v_call: TRBV5-4
cdr3_aa: ASSQSIIGSDEQY; j_call: TRBJ2-7; v_call: TRBV23-1
cdr3_aa: ASSLQQSGGHEQY; j_call: TRBJ2-7; v_call: TRBV5-1
cdr3_aa: ASTPGGGISGNTIY; j_call: TRBJ1-3; v_call: TRBV11-2
cdr3_aa: ASSYMGLAGVYNEQF; j_call: TRBJ2-1; v_call: TRBV5-1
cdr3_aa: ASSRTSGPVTDTQY; j_call: TRBJ2-3; v_call: TRBV11-3
cdr3_aa: ASSLESRRTVNTEAF; j_call: TRBJ1-1; v_call: TRBV7-2